This TCR beta chain originates from a study of radiation and T cells in renal cell carcinoma. Whole-study results and caveats: Top tumor clonotypes rose in blood 2 weeks post-radiation, then contracted.

The CDR3 runs to 15 residues. Trimming removed 4 bases from V and 7 bases from J; junction bases left unmatched: 5. The germline gives CDR1 SGHVS, CDR2 FQNEAQ. In regard to this clone: Its antigen is undetermined.

As to time point: blood 4 weeks post-SBRT, at nephrectomy. This sample's treatment: 15 Gy SBRT to primary tumor, nephrectomy 4 weeks later. This renal cell carcinoma was of the clear cell type. Data came from immunoSEQ multiplex PCR; TCRdb stores just in-frame clones and leaves some out. The top ten hold approximately 7.3% of the sample, which has roughly 100,000 clones, roughly 88% seen once. This sequence was found in a man in his sixties with renal cell carcinoma. The chain is built from TRBV7-8 and TRBJ2-2, with 11 bases identical to TRBD2. Source: blood, taken from a patient whose treatment included radiotherapy and nephrectomy. CDR3 sequence reads: CASSYSGRGGGELFF. In nucleotides, the CDR3 is TGTGCCAGCAGCTATAGCGGGAGGGGTGGCGGGGAGCTGTTTTTT.